This is a list of T cell receptor beta chains from one sample in a study of vaccination effects on CD4 cells after COVID-19. What these receptors recognize is not known. The method was immunoSEQ multiplex PCR; TCRdb's version includes in-frame clones alone and lacks a portion of them. The table includes tens of thousands of clones, approximately 74% detected once. The specimen comprised CD4+ T cells from PBMCs cultured with HCoV-NL63 spike peptides, sampled before COVID-19 vaccination. These receptors were collected from a human donor who received a COVID-19 vaccine. Both conserved end residues are part of each CDR3. The D gene is left open where the match is weak. The listing skips clone size in some rows; elsewhere it reads once, few, many or a size class.

DNA,CDR3,V,J,size,D
TGCAGCGTTGTGCCGCGAACTGAGCAGTTCTTC,CSVVPRTEQFF,TRBV29-1,TRBJ2-1,.,.
TGTGCCAGCAGCTTAGCCGAGGGCCGGGGCGCTGAAGCTTTCTTT,CASSLAEGRGAEAFF,TRBV7-8,TRBJ1-1,.,.
TGTGCCAGCAGTCCAACAACAGGGGATGAGCAGTTCTTC,CASSPTTGDEQFF,TRBV27,TRBJ2-1,.,TRBD1
TGTGCCAGCCTAGGGGGAGGGGGCGGAAGGCAGCCCCAGCATTTT,CASLGGGGGRQPQHF,TRBV2,TRBJ1-5,.,TRBD1
TGTGCCAGCAGCTTCGATGGACAGGGGGCGAACACTGAAGCTTTCTTT,CASSFDGQGANTEAFF,TRBV5-4,TRBJ1-1,.,TRBD1
TGTGCCAGCAGGGGAAACACTGAAGCTTTCTTT,CASRGNTEAFF,TRBV12-3/TRBV12-4,TRBJ1-1,.,.
TGCGCCAGCAGCACCCAACAGGGGTACGCTGAAGCTTTCTTT,CASSTQQGYAEAFF,TRBV5-1,TRBJ1-1,.,TRBD1
TGTGCCAGCAGCTTAGAAACGCGTGCCGGGGGGGTGGAGCAGTTCTTC,CASSLETRAGGVEQFF,TRBV7-2,TRBJ2-1,.,TRBD2
TGTGCCATCAGTGAGTCGCCGGGACAGGGGGCAGGGGAGCAGTACTTC,CAISESPGQGAGEQYF,TRBV10-3,TRBJ2-7,few,TRBD1
TGTGCCATCTGGGGAGGGGCAGATACGCAGTATTTT,CAIWGGADTQYF,TRBV10-3,TRBJ2-3,.,TRBD2
TGTGCCAGCAGCTTAGGCCCGGTTAACTATGGCTACACCTTC,CASSLGPVNYGYTF,TRBV7-2,TRBJ1-2,once,.
TGTGCCAGCAGCCAGGGGGGGGGCCTTAATTCACCCCTCCACTTT,CASSQGGGLNSPLHF,TRBV3-1/TRBV3-2,TRBJ1-6,once,.
TGTGCCAGCAGTTACTCGTTGGGGGGTCCCTACGAGCAGTACTTC,CASSYSLGGPYEQYF,TRBV6-6,TRBJ2-7,few,.
TGCGCCAGCAGATCCGGGACAGGGGCCGGAAACACCATATATTTT,CASRSGTGAGNTIYF,TRBV5-1,TRBJ1-3,few,TRBD1
TGCGCCAGCGGGAAGAGCACTACGAACACTGAAGCTTTCTTT,CASGKSTTNTEAFF,TRBV5-1,TRBJ1-1,.,.
TGTGCCAGCAGCTTCAGGGGAAGGAATTCACCCCTCCACTTT,CASSFRGRNSPLHF,TRBV7-2,TRBJ1-6,few,.
TGTGCCAGCTCACCTCAGGCCTCCTACAATGAGCAGTTCTTC,CASSPQASYNEQFF,TRBV18,TRBJ2-1,few,.
TGTGCCAGCAGAGACGGCCCCTCCTACAATGAGCAGTTCTTC,CASRDGPSYNEQFF,TRBV28,TRBJ2-1,.,.
TGTGCCAGCAGCTCCCCCACTAGCGGGAGCGCCGGGGAGCTGTTTTTT,CASSSPTSGSAGELFF,TRBV28,TRBJ2-2,.,TRBD2
TGCGCCAGCAGGGCGACAGGGAACTATGGCTACACCTTC,CASRATGNYGYTF,TRBV5-1,TRBJ1-2,.,TRBD1
TGTGCCAGCAGCCAGTCCAGGAACTATGGCTACACCTTC,CASSQSRNYGYTF,TRBV14,TRBJ1-2,medium-sized,.
TGTGCCAGCAGTTACGACAGGAGCTATGGCTACACCTTC,CASSYDRSYGYTF,TRBV6-5,TRBJ1-2,.,.
TGTGCCAGCAGCGTAGTTGTCAGGGCGGTAAATGGCTACACCTTC,CASSVVVRAVNGYTF,TRBV9,TRBJ1-2,.,.
TGTGCCAGCAGCGAACAGGGGGGAGGCTACGAGCAGTACTTC,CASSEQGGGYEQYF,TRBV11-2,TRBJ2-7,.,TRBD1
TGTGCCAGCAGCCAAGATGGACAGGGGGGGAACTATGGCTACACCTTC,CASSQDGQGGNYGYTF,TRBV3-1/TRBV3-2,TRBJ1-2,.,TRBD1
TGTGCCAGCAGCACCCGTGGAGACAGGGCTTGGAATGAGCAGTTCTTC,CASSTRGDRAWNEQFF,TRBV9,TRBJ2-1,.,TRBD1
TGTGCCAGCAGGATGGACAGGTTAAATGAAAAACTGTTTTTT,CASRMDRLNEKLFF,TRBV6-5,TRBJ1-4,.,TRBD1
TGTGCCAGCAGGAGGATGACCGGGGAGCTGTTTTTT,CASRRMTGELFF,TRBV2,TRBJ2-2,.,.
TGTGCCAGCAGCCAAGATTACCTAGCGGGAGGACCTTACACAGATACGCAGTATTTT,CASSQDYLAGGPYTDTQYF,TRBV4-2,TRBJ2-3,.,TRBD2
TGCGCCAGCAGCCAAGCCTATAGGACCGGGGCCTCTAATCAGCCCCAGCATTTT,CASSQAYRTGASNQPQHF,TRBV4-1,TRBJ1-5,.,.
TGTGCCTGGAGTGTACAGCCAGGGGAAGAGACCCAGTACTTC,CAWSVQPGEETQYF,TRBV30,TRBJ2-5,.,.
TGTGCCAGCAGCCTTTGGTCCGGTGAGCAGTTCTTC,CASSLWSGEQFF,TRBV28,TRBJ2-1,.,.
TGTGCCAGCAGCCCGGGACTAGCGGGCACCAATGAGCAGTTCTTC,CASSPGLAGTNEQFF,TRBV5-6,TRBJ2-1,.,TRBD2
TGTGCCAGCAGCCGGAACAGGGGGGGATACGAGCAGTACTTC,CASSRNRGGYEQYF,TRBV3-1/TRBV3-2,TRBJ2-7,.,.
TGTGCCAGCAGTCCAGGACAGGGGTGGGAAGAGACCCAGTACTTC,CASSPGQGWEETQYF,TRBV6-5,TRBJ2-5,once,TRBD1
TGTGCCAGCAGGACACCAGGGGGTGCTGCCTACGAGCAGTACTTC,CASRTPGGAAYEQYF,TRBV28,TRBJ2-7,.,TRBD1
TGTGCCAGCAGCTTGCGAACAGGGAGGGATCAGCCCCAGCATTTT,CASSLRTGRDQPQHF,TRBV5-8,TRBJ1-5,.,.
TGTGCCTGGAGTGTACTTCCACCCCAAGAGACCCAGTACTTC,CAWSVLPPQETQYF,TRBV30,TRBJ2-5,.,.
TGCGCCAGCAGTCCAACCGGGACAGGGTATTATAACACTGAAGCTTTCTTT,CASSPTGTGYYNTEAFF,TRBV10-1,TRBJ1-1,.,TRBD1
TGTGCCACCAGCAGAGACTCGGAGACCCAGTACTTC,CATSRDSETQYF,TRBV15,TRBJ2-5,.,.